Below, 15 T cell receptor beta chains from the same sample are listed, as sequenced in a study of identical twins. TCRdb ran MiXCR on the 5' RACE reads and lists one entry per CDR3 protein. The repertoire holds about 430,000 distinct CDR3 sequences, about a fifth seen once, with around 12% in the top ten. Sequencing was carried out using naive T cells sorted from blood. The receptors here all came from a middle-aged man in good health.

This clonotype was seen a few times. The gene calls are TRBV10-3 and TRBJ2-2; 7 bases are shared with TRBD1. The V and J ends lost 3 bases and 0 bases, in that order; junction bases with no gene match: 4. Germline V gene data show CDR1 as ENHRY and CDR2 as SYGVKD. CDR3 length: 16 amino acids. The CDR3 DNA reads as TGTGCCATCAGTGACCCCGGGACAGCGAACACCGGGGAGCTGTTTTTT. This encodes CAISDPGTANTGELFF.

The chain couples TRBV11-3 to TRBJ2-1; 11 bases agree with TRBD1. The ends lost 3 bases at V and 7 bases at J; junction bases unmatched: 5. This CDR3 has 15 amino acids. CDR1 SGHNT and CDR2 YENEEA come from the germline V gene. The CDR3 protein is CASSLPGTGGNEQFF. The CDR3 nucleotides read TGTGCCAGCAGCTTGCCAGGGACAGGGGGGAATGAGCAGTTCTTC.

V usage is TRBV20-1 and J usage is TRBJ2-1; D uncertain. The germline V and J ends were trimmed by 0 bases and 5 bases, with 11 bases remaining between them. Germline V gene sequence: CDR1 DFQATT, CDR2 SNEGSKA (reference sequence). The CDR3 is made up of 14 amino acids. CDR3 protein: CSARDLFGNNEQFF. CDR3 in DNA: TGCAGTGCTAGAGATCTCTTTGGGAACAATGAGCAGTTCTTC.

The J gene is TRBJ2-1, the V gene TRBV4-3, with 7 bases fitting TRBD2. This CDR3 is 18 amino acids long. Germline V gene sequence: CDR1 LGHNA, CDR2 YSLEER. V shed 0 bases, J shed 4 bases, and the junction held 12 bases outside the gene matches. In DNA form, the CDR3 reads TGCGCCAGCAGCCAAGATGGGTCTTCTAGCGGTTTATACAATGAGCAGTTCTTC. This gives the protein CASSQDGSSSGLYNEQFF.

This clonotype has a handful of counts. This chain's CDR3 is CSASGYVGSYSYEQYF. The CDR3 DNA sequence: TGCAGTGCTAGTGGTTATGTGGGAAGCTACTCCTACGAGCAGTACTTC. This chain uses TRBV20-1 with TRBJ2-7; no clear D gene. The CDR3 extends over 16 amino acids. Germline CDR1 DFQATT, CDR2 SNEGSKA (reference sequence). Trimming pared 3 bases from V and 0 bases from J, leaving 18 bases between.

The chain is built from TRBV6-6 and TRBJ1-1, with D unclear. Trimming shortened V by 2 bases and J by 8 bases, and 9 bases separated the two germline ends. The CDR3 is 12 amino acids. The V gene's germline CDR1 is MNHNY and CDR2 SVGAGI (reference sequence). The CDR3 nucleotides read TGTGCCAGCAGTTACCCGCCCTTCGAAGCTTTCTTT. It specifies CASSYPPFEAFF.

The chain carries TRBV12-3 or TRBV12-4 and TRBJ1-5; 7 bases are shared with TRBD1. CDR3 size: 16 residues. V shed 6 bases, J shed 6 bases, and the junction held 14 bases outside the gene matches. CDR3 sequence reads: CASSRQGLPGGQPQHF. DNA for the CDR3: TGTGCCAGCAGCCGACAGGGCCTACCCGGCGGTCAGCCCCAGCATTTT.

In its sample, this clonotype was seen a few times. The chain links TRBV28 to TRBJ1-5; no definite D call. Germline loops: CDR1 MDHEN, CDR2 SYDVKM. V was clipped by 3 bases and J by 4 bases, with 1 base between them. This CDR3 has 11 amino acids. The CDR3 DNA reads TGTGCCAGCAGTTTTAATCAGCCCCAGCATTTT. Translated: CASSFNQPQHF. Full variable domain (rest looked up from reference TRBV28 and TRBJ1-5): DVKVTQSSRYLVKRTGEKVFLECVQDMDHENMFWYRQDPGLGLRLIYFSYDVKMKEKGDIPEGYSVSREKKERFSLILESASTNQTSMYLCASSFNQPQHFGDGTRLSIL.

This clonotype was observed a few times. V and J are TRBV20-1 and TRBJ1-6; weak D call: TRBD1 (5 bases). V shed 5 bases and J shed 13 bases, with 18 bases lying between them. The CDR3 sequence is 13 residues long. Per the germline V gene, CDR1 is DFQATT and CDR2 is SNEGSKA (reference sequence). In DNA form, the CDR3 reads TGCAGTGCTCGGGACTCCAACCCTACCCCCCTCCACTTT. It is translated as CSARDSNPTPLHF.

This clonotype occurred a few times. The chain recombines TRBV10-3 with TRBJ2-1; D may match TRBD1 or TRBD2 (5 bases each). Germline CDR1 ENHRY, CDR2 SYGVKD. This CDR3 is built from 17 residues. V was trimmed by 4 bases and J by 0 bases, leaving 16 bases between them. The CDR3 DNA reads as TGTGCCATCAGTGGGGACGGATCCTCGAGCTCCTACAATGAGCAGTTCTTC. Translated: CAISGDGSSSSYNEQFF.

This clonotype has just a few counts. V is TRBV20-1 and J is TRBJ1-5, with 8 bases matching TRBD1. Germline V gives CDR1 DFQATT, CDR2 SNEGSKA (reference sequence). Trimming at V came to 6 bases and at J to 4 bases, leaving 8 bases not matched to a gene. This CDR3 region has 14 residues. The CDR3: CSAMGQARNQPQHF. Here the CDR3 DNA reads TGCAGTGCAATGGGACAGGCCAGAAATCAGCCCCAGCATTTT.

The V gene is TRBV12-3 or TRBV12-4, the J gene TRBJ2-1; TRBD2 matches 7 bases. V shed 6 bases, J shed 4 bases, and the junction held 9 bases outside the gene matches. This CDR3 contains 15 residues. The CDR3 DNA sequence: TGTGCCAGCAGCCGAACTAGCGCGCATTACAATGAGCAGTTCTTC. This translates into CASSRTSAHYNEQFF.

Here the CDR3 reads CASSNLLAGEFGNEQFF. The CDR3 DNA sequence: TGTGCCAGCAGCAACCTTCTAGCGGGGGAATTTGGTAATGAGCAGTTCTTC. This chain joins TRBV21-1 and TRBJ2-1; the table calls TRBD2, which could not be checked here. TRBV21-1 corresponds to a pseudogene. The CDR3 is 17 amino acids.

This chain joins TRBV4-2 and TRBJ2-2; 9 bases are shared with TRBD1. Germline values: CDR1 LGHNA, CDR2 YNFKEQ. J gave up 2 bases and V 0 bases, and 4 bases lay outside the gene matches. There are 17 residues in the CDR3. The CDR3 sequence: CASSQEATGGNTGELFF. The CDR3 bases are TGTGCCAGCAGCCAAGAGGCGACAGGGGGAAACACCGGGGAGCTGTTTTTT.

This clonotype was seen only a few times. The J gene is TRBJ2-2, the V gene TRBV29-1; 10 bases map to TRBD2. Germline trimming cut 6 bases from V and 5 bases from J; bases unmatched to any gene: 6. The germline gives CDR1 SQVTM, CDR2 ANQGSEA. The CDR3 is 14 amino acids. The CDR3 DNA is TGCAGCGTAGTAGCGGGGGGCCCGACCGGGGAGCTGTTTTTT. Translation: CSVVAGGPTGELFF.